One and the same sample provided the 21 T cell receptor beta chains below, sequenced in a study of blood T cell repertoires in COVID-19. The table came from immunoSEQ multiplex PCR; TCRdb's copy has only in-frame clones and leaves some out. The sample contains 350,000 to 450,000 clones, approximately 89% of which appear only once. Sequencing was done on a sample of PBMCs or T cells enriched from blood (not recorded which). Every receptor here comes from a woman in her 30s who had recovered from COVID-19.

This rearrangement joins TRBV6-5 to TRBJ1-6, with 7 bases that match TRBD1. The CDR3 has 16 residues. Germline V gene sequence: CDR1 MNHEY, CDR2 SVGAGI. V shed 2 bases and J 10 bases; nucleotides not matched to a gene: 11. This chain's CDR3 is CASSYTITGVGSPLHF. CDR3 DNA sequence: TGTGCCAGCAGTTACACAATCACAGGGGTCGGATCACCCCTCCACTTT.

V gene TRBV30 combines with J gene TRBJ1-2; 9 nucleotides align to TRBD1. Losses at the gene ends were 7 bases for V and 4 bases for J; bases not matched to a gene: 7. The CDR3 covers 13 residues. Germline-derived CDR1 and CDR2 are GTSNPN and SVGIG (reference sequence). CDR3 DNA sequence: TGTGCCTCCCGGGGACAGGGAGCCTATGGCTACACCTTC. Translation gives CASRGQGAYGYTF.

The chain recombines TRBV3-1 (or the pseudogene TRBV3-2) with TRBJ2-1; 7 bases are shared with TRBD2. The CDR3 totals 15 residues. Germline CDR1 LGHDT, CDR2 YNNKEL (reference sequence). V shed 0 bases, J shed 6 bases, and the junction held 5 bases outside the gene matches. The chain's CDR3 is CASSQDILAGNEQFF. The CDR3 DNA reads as TGTGCCAGCAGCCAAGACATATTAGCGGGCAATGAGCAGTTCTTC.

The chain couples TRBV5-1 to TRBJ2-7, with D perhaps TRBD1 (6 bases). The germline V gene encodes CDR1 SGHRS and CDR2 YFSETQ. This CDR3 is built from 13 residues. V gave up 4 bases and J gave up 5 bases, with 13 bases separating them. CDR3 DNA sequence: TGCGCCAGCAGCCTGTGGGGGCCCAACGAGCAGTACTTC. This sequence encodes CASSLWGPNEQYF.

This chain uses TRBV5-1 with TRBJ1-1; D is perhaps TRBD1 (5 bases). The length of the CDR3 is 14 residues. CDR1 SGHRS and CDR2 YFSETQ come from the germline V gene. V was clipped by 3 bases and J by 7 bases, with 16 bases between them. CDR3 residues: CASSSGDSRSEAFF. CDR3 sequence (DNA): TGCGCCAGCAGCTCGGGCGACAGTAGGAGTGAAGCTTTCTTT.

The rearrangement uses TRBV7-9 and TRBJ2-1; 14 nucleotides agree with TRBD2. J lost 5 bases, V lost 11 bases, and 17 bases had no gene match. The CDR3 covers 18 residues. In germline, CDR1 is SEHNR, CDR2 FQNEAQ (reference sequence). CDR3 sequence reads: CAGGGLGTSGRPNNEQFF. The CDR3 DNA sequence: TGTGCCGGAGGCGGCCTAGGGACTAGCGGGAGACCGAACAATGAGCAGTTCTTC.

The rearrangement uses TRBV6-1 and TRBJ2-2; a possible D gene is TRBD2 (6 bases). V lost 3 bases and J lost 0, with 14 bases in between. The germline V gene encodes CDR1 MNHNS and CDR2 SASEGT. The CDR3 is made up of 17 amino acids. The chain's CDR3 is CASSEIGGGSNTGELFF. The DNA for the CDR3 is TGTGCCAGCAGTGAGATCGGGGGAGGATCGAACACCGGGGAGCTGTTTTTT.

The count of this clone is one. CDR3 loop: CASSFMEPGQAYQPQHF. CDR3 bases: TGTGCCAGCAGTTTCATGGAACCGGGACAGGCTTATCAGCCCCAGCATTTT. V usage is TRBV27 and J usage is TRBJ1-5, with 8 positions matching TRBD1. V was pared by 3 bases and J by 5 bases, with 12 bases of the junction left unmatched. The CDR3 spans 17 residues. The germline V gene encodes CDR1 MNHEY and CDR2 SMNVEV (reference sequence).

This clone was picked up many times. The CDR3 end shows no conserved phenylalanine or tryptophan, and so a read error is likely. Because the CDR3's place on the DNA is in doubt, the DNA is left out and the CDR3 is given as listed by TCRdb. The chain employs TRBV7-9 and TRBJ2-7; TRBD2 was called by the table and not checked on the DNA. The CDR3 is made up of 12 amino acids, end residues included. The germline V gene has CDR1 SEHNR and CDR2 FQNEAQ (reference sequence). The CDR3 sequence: CASSLDPGLAAY.

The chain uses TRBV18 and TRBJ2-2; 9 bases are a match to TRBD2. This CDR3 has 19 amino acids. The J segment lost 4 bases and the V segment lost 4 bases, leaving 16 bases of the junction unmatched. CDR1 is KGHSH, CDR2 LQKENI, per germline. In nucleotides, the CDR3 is TGTGCCAGCTCACAGTACCCAGCGGTGGTAGCGGGAGTCACCGGGGAGCTGTTTTTT. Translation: CASSQYPAVVAGVTGELFF.

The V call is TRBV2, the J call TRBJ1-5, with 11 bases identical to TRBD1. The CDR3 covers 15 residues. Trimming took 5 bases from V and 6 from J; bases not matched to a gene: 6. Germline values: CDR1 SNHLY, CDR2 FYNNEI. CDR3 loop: CASSFWTGGGQPQHF. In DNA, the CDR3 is TGTGCCAGCAGTTTCTGGACAGGGGGCGGTCAGCCCCAGCATTTT.

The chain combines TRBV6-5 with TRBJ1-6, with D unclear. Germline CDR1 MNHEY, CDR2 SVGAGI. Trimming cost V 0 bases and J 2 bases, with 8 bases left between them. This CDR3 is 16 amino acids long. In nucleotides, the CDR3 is TGTGCCAGCAGTTACTCTATTCGGGCCTATAATTCACCCCTCCACTTT. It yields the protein CASSYSIRAYNSPLHF.

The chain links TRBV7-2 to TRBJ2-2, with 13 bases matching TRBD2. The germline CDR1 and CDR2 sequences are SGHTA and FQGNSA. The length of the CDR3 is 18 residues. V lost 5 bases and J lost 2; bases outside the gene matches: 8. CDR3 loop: CASSLRLAGGTNTGELFF. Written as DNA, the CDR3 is TGTGCCAGCAGCCTCCGACTAGCGGGGGGAACCAACACCGGGGAGCTGTTTTTT. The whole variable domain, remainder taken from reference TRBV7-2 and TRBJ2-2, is GAGVSQSPSNKVTEKGKDVELRCDPISGHTALYWYRQSLGQGLEFLIYFQGNSAPDKSGLPSDRFSAERTGGSVSTLTIQRTQQEDSAVYLCASSLRLAGGTNTGELFFGEGSRLTVL.

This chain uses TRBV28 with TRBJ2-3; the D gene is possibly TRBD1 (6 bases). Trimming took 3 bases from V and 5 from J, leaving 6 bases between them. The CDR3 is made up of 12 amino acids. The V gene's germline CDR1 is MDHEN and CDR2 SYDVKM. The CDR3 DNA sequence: TGTGCCAGCAGTTTCAGGGGAGATACGCAGTATTTT. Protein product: CASSFRGDTQYF.

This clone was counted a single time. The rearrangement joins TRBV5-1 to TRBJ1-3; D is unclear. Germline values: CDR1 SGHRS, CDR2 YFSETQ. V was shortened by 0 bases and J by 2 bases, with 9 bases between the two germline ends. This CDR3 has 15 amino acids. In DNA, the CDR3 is TGCGCCAGCAGCTTGGGTACAGCAACTGGAAACACCATATATTTT. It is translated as CASSLGTATGNTIYF.

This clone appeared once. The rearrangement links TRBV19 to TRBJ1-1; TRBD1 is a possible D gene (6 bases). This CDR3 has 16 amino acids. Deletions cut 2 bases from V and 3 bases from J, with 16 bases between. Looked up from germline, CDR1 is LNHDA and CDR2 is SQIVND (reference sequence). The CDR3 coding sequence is TGTGCCAGTAGTATAATGGGCCAGGGGCGGGACACTGAAGCTTTCTTT. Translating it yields CASSIMGQGRDTEAFF. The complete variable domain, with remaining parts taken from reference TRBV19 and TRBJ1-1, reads DGGITQSPKYLFRKEGQNVTLSCEQNLNHDAMYWYRQDPGQGLRLIYYSQIVNDFQKGDIAEGYSVSREKKESFPLTVTSAQKNPTAFYLCASSIMGQGRDTEAFFGQGTRLTVV.

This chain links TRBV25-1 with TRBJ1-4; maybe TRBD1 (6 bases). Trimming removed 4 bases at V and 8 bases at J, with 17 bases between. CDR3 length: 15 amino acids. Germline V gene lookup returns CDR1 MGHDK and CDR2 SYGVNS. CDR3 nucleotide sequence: TGTGCCAGCAGTGTTGGGACATCATCCTCCGAAAAACTGTTTTTT. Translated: CASSVGTSSSEKLFF.

Written as DNA, the CDR3 is TGTGCCAGCAGCTCCCTGGGACAGCCCACAGATACGCAGTATTTT. This sequence encodes CASSSLGQPTDTQYF. The gene calls are TRBV7-2 and TRBJ2-3; 7 positions agree with TRBD1. The CDR3 is made up of 15 amino acids. The germline V gene encodes CDR1 SGHTA and CDR2 FQGNSA. V shed 4 bases and J 2 bases; nucleotides not matched to a gene: 6.

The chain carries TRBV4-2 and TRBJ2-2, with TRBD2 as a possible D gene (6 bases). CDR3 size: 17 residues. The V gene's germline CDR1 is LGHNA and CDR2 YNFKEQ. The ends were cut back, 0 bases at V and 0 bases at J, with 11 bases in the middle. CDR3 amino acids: CASSQDPGGANTGELFF. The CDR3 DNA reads TGTGCCAGCAGCCAAGATCCTGGCGGGGCGAACACCGGGGAGCTGTTTTTT.

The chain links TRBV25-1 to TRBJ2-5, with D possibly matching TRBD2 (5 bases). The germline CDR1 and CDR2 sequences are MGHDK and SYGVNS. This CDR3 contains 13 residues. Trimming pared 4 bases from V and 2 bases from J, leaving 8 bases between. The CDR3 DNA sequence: TGTGCCAGCAGTGTGGGAGCTCAAGAGACCCAGTACTTC. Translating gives CASSVGAQETQYF.

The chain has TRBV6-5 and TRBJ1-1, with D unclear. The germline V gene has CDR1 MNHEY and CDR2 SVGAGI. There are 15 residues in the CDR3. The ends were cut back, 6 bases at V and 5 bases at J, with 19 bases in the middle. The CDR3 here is CASRATALGRTEAFF. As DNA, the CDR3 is TGTGCCAGCAGAGCCACGGCTCTCGGCAGGACTGAAGCTTTCTTT.